The sequence of this T cell receptor (delta chain) was determined in a study of human gamma delta and Vdelta1 T cells (dated by TCRdb to 2016 to 2019). In the study overall: The study investigated Delta One T cells, Vd1+ gamma-delta T cells, as cytotoxic effectors against acute myeloid leukemia. Beyond this particular receptor, the publication reports: According to the report, Delta One T cells were polyclonal and showed broad cytotoxic targeting of acute myeloid leukemia.

Including cysteine and phenylalanine, the CDR3 has 17 amino acids. The CDR3 DNA has 51 bases and is translated from base 1. V lost 0 bases and J lost 3 bases; the stretch between them is 17 bases long. Via the germline V gene, CDR1 is TSWWSYY and CDR2 QGS. To prepare the library, PCR was applied. For sequencing, an Illumina MiSeq was employed. TCRdb reprocessed the public reads with the caller CATT; rows with the same DNA were merged afterwards. Counted in this sample were over 10,000 delta-chain clones; over 40% of them appeared once. The ten biggest clones cover more than 1.3% of the sample. A note on this clone: Its antigen target is currently unknown. One base away there is no much larger clone; base qualities are not given.

The receptor comes from a human donor in good health. Sequenced material: Vdelta1 gamma-delta T cells from blood grown in culture (DOT cells). This sample's cell subset or site label indicates: Delta One T cells, in vitro expanded/differentiated Vd1+ gamma-delta T cells. The chain employs TRDV1 and TRDJ1; the D gene lacks a confident call. CDR3 sequence: CALGELAPPVDPDKLIF. The bases read TGTGCTCTTGGGGAACTGGCCCCTCCGGTTGATCCCGATAAACTCATCTTT.